This T cell receptor beta chain was sequenced during a study of beta chain features in type 1 diabetes. Study overall: When patients were set against healthy donors, age, gender and cell yields were similar. Study results and caveats: Among patients with Type 1 diabetes, TCRB CDR3s were moderately but significantly shorter in every one of the four CD4+ subsets.

The sequenced template was cDNA made from the entire isolated RNA. This table comes from immunoSEQ multiplex PCR, and its TCRdb copy is limited to in-frame clones, with some not included. There are almost 350,000 clones in the sample; 7% to 10% occur only once, and approximately 1% lies in the top ten. Comments on this clone: Its specificity is unknown.

The CDR3 consists of 17 residues. Losses at the gene ends were 3 bases for V and 7 bases for J; bases not matched to a gene: 10. Germline V CDR1 and CDR2: KGHSH, LQKENI. The sample was central memory CD4+ T cells from blood. The clonotype originates from a man aged 30 to 45 with type 1 diabetes. The chain joins TRBV18 to TRBJ2-6; 9 nucleotides align to TRBD1. CDR3 region: CASSPPPGQGGANVLTF. The DNA of the CDR3 is TGTGCCAGCTCACCTCCCCCGGGACAGGGTGGCGCCAACGTCCTGACTTTC.